The TCR beta chain under discussion was sequenced for a study of graft-versus-host responses after intestinal transplantation. In the study overall: The study gave all recipients anti-thymocyte globulin induction, then tacrolimus and steroids for approximately three years. Whole-study findings and limits: Graft-donor T cell macrochimerism coincided with high graft-versus-host to host-versus-graft clonal ratios in allografts. Circulating GvH clone levels at their peak were associated with HvG declines (early post-transplant).

Germline-derived CDR1 and CDR2 are MDHEN and SYDVKM. V was clipped by 3 bases and J by 8 bases, with 11 bases between them. The CDR3 covers 14 residues. Here immunoSEQ multiplex PCR was the method, and the copy in TCRdb shows in-frame clones only, minus some. Of fewer than 45,000 clones in the sample, about 95% were seen once. Notes on this clone: The antigen is not known.

J is TRBJ1-6 and V is TRBV28; a possible D gene is TRBD1 (5 bases). This receptor was identified in a human patient who received an intestinal transplant, so some T cells may come from the graft donor. The specimen comprised PBMCs, sampled 16 days after intestinal transplant. The CDR3 region is CASSFGRADSPLHF. The DNA for the CDR3 is TGTGCCAGCAGTTTTGGCAGGGCAGATTCACCCCTCCACTTT.